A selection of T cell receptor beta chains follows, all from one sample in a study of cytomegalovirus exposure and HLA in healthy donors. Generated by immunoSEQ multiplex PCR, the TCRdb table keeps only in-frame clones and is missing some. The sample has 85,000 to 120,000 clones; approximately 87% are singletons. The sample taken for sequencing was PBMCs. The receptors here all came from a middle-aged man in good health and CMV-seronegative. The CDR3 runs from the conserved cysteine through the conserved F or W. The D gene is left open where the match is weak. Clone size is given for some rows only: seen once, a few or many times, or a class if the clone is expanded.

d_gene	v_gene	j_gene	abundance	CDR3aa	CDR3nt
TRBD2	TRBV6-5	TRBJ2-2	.	CASGRGGNTGELFF	TGTGCCAGCGGACGGGGGGGGAACACCGGGGAGCTGTTTTTT
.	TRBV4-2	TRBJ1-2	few	CASSQRQGRTSYGYTF	TGTGCCAGCAGCCAGAGGCAGGGGCGAACCTCCTATGGCTACACCTTC
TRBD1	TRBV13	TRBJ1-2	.	CASSGQGAGGYTF	TGTGCCAGCTCGGGACAGGGGGCGGGTGGCTACACCTTC
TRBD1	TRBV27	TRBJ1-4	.	CASSFAQDRGRGKLFF	TGTGCCAGCAGTTTCGCCCAGGACAGGGGAAGAGGAAAACTGTTTTTT
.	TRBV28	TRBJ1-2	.	CASRSGSGGYTF	TGTGCCAGCAGGTCAGGGTCAGGTGGCTACACCTTC
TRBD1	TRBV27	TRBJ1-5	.	CASSLYFPGQQSYYSNQPQHF	TGTGCCAGCAGTTTATATTTTCCGGGACAGCAATCTTACTATAGCAATCAGCCCCAGCATTTT
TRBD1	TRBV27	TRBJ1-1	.	CASSPRQGLNTEAFF	TGTGCCAGCAGTCCCCGACAGGGTTTGAACACTGAAGCTTTCTTT
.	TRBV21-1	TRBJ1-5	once	CASSKYRGQGREWQPQHF	TGTGCCAGCAGCAAATATCGGGGACAAGGGAGGGAGTGGCAGCCCCAGCATTTT
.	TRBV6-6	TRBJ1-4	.	CASARRVDEKLFF	TGTGCCAGCGCGCGGAGAGTCGATGAAAAACTGTTTTTT
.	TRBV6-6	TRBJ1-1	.	CASSYFLGGVGTEAFF	TGTGCCAGCAGTTACTTCCTCGGGGGGGTCGGCACTGAAGCTTTCTTT
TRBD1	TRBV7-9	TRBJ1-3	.	CSSSPHLWTGDHSGNTIYF	TGTTCCAGCAGCCCCCACCTATGGACAGGCGACCACTCTGGAAACACCATATATTTT
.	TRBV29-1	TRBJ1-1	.	CSVEPRIEAFF	TGCAGCGTTGAACCGCGCATTGAAGCTTTCTTT
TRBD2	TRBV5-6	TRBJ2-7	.	CASSFYGGSSYEQYF	TGTGCCAGCAGCTTTTATGGCGGGAGCTCCTACGAGCAGTACTTC
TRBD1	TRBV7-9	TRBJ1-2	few	CASSLVRGDRGKYGYTF	TGTGCCAGCAGCTTAGTCAGAGGGGACAGGGGGAAATATGGCTACACCTTC
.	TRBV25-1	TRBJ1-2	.	CASSDGAGKSGYTF	TGTGCCAGCAGTGATGGGGCAGGGAAGAGTGGCTACACCTTC
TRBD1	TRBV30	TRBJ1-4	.	CAWSSQSRGMGEKLFF	TGTGCCTGGAGTTCTCAGAGCAGGGGGATGGGGGAAAAACTGTTTTTT
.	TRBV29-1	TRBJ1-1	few	CSAWGVVVNTEAFF	TGCAGCGCCTGGGGGGTCGTTGTGAACACTGAAGCTTTCTTT
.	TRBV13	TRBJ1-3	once	CASSLGEVSGNTIYF	TGTGCCAGCAGCTTAGGGGAGGTATCTGGAAACACCATATATTTT
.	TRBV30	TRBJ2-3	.	CAWISGLSTDTQYF	TGTGCCTGGATATCAGGTCTTAGCACAGATACGCAGTATTTT
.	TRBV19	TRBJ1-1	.	CASSMGSGGTEAFF	TGTGCCAGTAGTATGGGCTCTGGTGGCACTGAAGCTTTCTTT
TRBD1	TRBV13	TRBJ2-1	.	CASSQLIPGGYRNEQFF	TGTGCCAGCAGCCAACTGATCCCAGGGGGCTATCGCAATGAGCAGTTCTTC
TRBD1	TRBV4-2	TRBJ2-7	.	CASSQDSKGASYEQYF	TGTGCCAGCAGCCAAGATAGTAAGGGGGCTTCCTACGAGCAGTACTTC
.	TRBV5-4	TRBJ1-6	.	CASSFVAPDSPLHF	TGTGCCAGCAGCTTCGTGGCCCCAGATTCACCCCTCCACTTT
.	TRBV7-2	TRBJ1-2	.	CASSRDTSRTYGYTF	TGTGCCAGCAGCCGGGACACCTCAAGGACCTATGGCTACACCTTC
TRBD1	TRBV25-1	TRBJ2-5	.	CASSGNIGTDWETQYF	TGTGCCAGCAGTGGGAATATAGGGACAGATTGGGAGACCCAGTACTTC
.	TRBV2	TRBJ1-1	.	CASNQGGGTEAFF	TGTGCCAGTAATCAGGGAGGGGGGACTGAAGCTTTCTTT
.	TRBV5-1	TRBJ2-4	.	CASSTRTGNGFKNIQYF	TGCGCCAGCAGCACCCGAACAGGGAACGGATTCAAAAACATTCAGTACTTC
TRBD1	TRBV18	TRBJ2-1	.	CASSAGTGDYNEQFF	TGTGCCAGCTCAGCCGGGACAGGAGACTACAATGAGCAGTTCTTC
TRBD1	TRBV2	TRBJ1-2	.	CASSASPGQGNYGYTF	TGTGCCAGCAGTGCCTCCCCGGGACAGGGAAACTATGGCTACACCTTC
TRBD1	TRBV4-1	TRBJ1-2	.	CASSQDGQGVYYGYTF	TGCGCCAGCAGCCAAGATGGGCAGGGGGTTTACTATGGCTACACCTTC
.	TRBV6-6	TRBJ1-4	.	CASSYGGALDEKLFF	TGTGCCAGCAGTTACGGCGGGGCGCTGGATGAAAAACTGTTTTTT
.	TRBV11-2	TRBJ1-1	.	CASSLRGGDPRERGFF	TGTGCCAGCAGCTTAAGGGGGGGCGATCCCCGAGAAAGAGGTTTCTTT
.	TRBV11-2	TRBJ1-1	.	CASSLDLEGVNTEAFF	TGTGCCAGCAGCTTAGATCTAGAGGGTGTGAACACTGAAGCTTTCTTT
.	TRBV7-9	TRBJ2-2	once	CASSPTSRPGELFF	TGTGCCAGCAGCCCGACTTCACGACCCGGGGAGCTGTTTTTT
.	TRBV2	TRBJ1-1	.	CATRVNTEAFF	TGTGCTACGAGGGTGAACACTGAAGCTTTCTTT
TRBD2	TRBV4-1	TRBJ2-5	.	CASSQEAGAQETQYF	TGCGCCAGCAGCCAAGAGGCGGGAGCTCAAGAGACCCAGTACTTC
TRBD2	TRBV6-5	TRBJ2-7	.	CASSLTGTRAYEQYF	TGTGCCAGCAGCCTAACCGGGACTAGGGCCTACGAGCAGTACTTC
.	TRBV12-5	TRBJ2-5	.	CASGLSGYQETQYF	TGTGCTAGTGGTTTAAGCGGCTACCAAGAGACCCAGTACTTC
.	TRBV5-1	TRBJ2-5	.	CASSSGTGKETQYF	TGCGCCAGCAGCTCGGGGACTGGAAAAGAGACCCAGTACTTC
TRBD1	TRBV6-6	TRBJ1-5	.	CASSYPGTGAGQPQHF	TGTGCCAGCAGTTATCCCGGGACAGGGGCCGGTCAGCCCCAGCATTTT
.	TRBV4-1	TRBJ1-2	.	CASSQEVREGRFGYTF	TGCGCCAGCAGCCAAGAAGTGAGGGAAGGAAGGTTTGGCTACACCTTC
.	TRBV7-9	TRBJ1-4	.	CASSRSARTNEKLFF	TGTGCCAGCAGCCGGAGCGCCCGAACGAATGAAAAACTGTTTTTT
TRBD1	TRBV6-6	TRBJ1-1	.	CASRTGEPEAFF	TGTGCCAGCAGGACAGGGGAGCCTGAAGCTTTCTTT
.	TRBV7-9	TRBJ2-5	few	CASSLEGAPGTQYF	TGTGCCAGCAGCTTAGAAGGGGCCCCCGGGACCCAGTACTTC
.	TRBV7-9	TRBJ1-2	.	CSSSSGVYGYTF	TGTTCCAGCAGCTCCGGGGTCTATGGCTACACCTTC
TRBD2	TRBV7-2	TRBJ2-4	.	CASSYPGLAGIAKNIQYF	TGTGCCAGCAGCTACCCGGGACTAGCGGGGATAGCCAAAAACATTCAGTACTTC
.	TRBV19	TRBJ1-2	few	CASSIVGDGYTF	TGTGCCAGTAGTATTGTAGGGGATGGCTACACCTTC
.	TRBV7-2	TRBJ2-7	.	CASSSPLGLHEQYF	TGTGCCAGCAGTTCCCCGCTTGGGCTCCACGAGCAGTACTTC